Shown below are 10 T cell receptor beta chains from a single sample sequenced in a study of T cells in Graves' hyperthyroidism and ophthalmopathy. Amplified TCR beta CDR3 regions derived from RNA transcripts. First-round RT-PCR targeting the TCR CDR3 was performed with the HTBI primer set. TCRdb re-analysed the multiplex PCR reads in MiXCR, keeping a single row per CDR3 protein. Altogether some 370,000 distinct CDR3 sequences are present, about 15% being singletons, with the ten largest covering approximately 33%. The sequencing input was blood. These receptors were taken from a woman aged 30 to 39 with Graves' hyperthyroidism that later progressed to Graves' ophthalmopathy.

The rearrangement uses TRBV28 and TRBJ2-2; no reliable D call. V was shortened by 9 bases and J by 5 bases, with 7 bases between the two germline ends. The CDR3 length is 11 residues. The germline CDR1 and CDR2 sequences are MDHEN and SYDVKM. In DNA form, the CDR3 reads TGTGCCAGTGGGCCAACCGGGGAGCTGTTTTTT. It encodes CASGPTGELFF.

The rearrangement uses TRBV7-2 and TRBJ2-7; 12 bases are a match to TRBD2. The J segment lost 4 bases and the V segment lost 4 bases, leaving 5 bases of the junction unmatched. Germline CDR1 SGHTA, CDR2 FQGNSA. CDR3 length equals 15 residues. The CDR3 loop reads CASSSGLAGPYEQYF. The CDR3 DNA follows: TGTGCCAGCAGCTCCGGACTAGCGGGGCCTTACGAGCAGTACTTC.

This clonotype was seen more than once but under ten times. The chain employs TRBV20-1 and TRBJ1-5; D is unresolved. The germline CDR1 and CDR2 sequences are DFQATT and SNEGSKA (reference sequence). Trimming left V 5 bases short and J 7 bases short, with 12 bases between. This CDR3 contains 12 residues. Here the CDR3 reads CSARKPGQPQHF. CDR3 DNA sequence: TGCAGTGCTCGCAAACCGGGCCAGCCCCAGCATTTT.

This clonotype showed up many times. This chain joins TRBV2 and TRBJ1-5, with 7 bases fitting TRBD1. The CDR3 totals 14 residues. The germline V gene encodes CDR1 SNHLY and CDR2 FYNNEI. V was clipped by 6 bases and J by 8 bases; unmatched bases: 10. CDR3 amino acids: CASRAGQGGKPQHF. CDR3 nucleotides: TGTGCCAGCAGGGCTGGGCAGGGGGGCAAGCCCCAGCATTTT.

The sample holds many counts of this clonotype. The chain employs TRBV2 and TRBJ2-2, with a weak D call TRBD1 (6 bases). CDR3 size: 19 residues. CDR1 SNHLY and CDR2 FYNNEI come from the germline V gene. Deletions cut 8 bases from V and 0 bases from J, with 25 bases between. The CDR3 DNA reads as TGTGCCAGCGGGGGCGGCACAGGTACATGGATCGCGAACACCGGGGAGCTGTTTTTT. Its protein product is CASGGGTGTWIANTGELFF.

The table lists this clonotype with many counts. This chain joins TRBV7-8 and TRBJ1-4; TRBD1 matches 8 bases. The CDR3 loop spans 16 amino acids. J was trimmed by 7 bases and V by 3 bases; bases with no gene match: 10. Germline V gene sequence: CDR1 SGHVS, CDR2 FQNEAQ. In DNA, the CDR3 is TGTGCCAGCAGCTTTACGACAGCAGGGGGCGGTGAAAAACTGTTTTTT. Translated, it gives CASSFTTAGGGEKLFF.

Ten or more counts support this clonotype. The CDR3 nucleotides are TGTGCCAGCAGGCCCTCTGGGGAAGCAACTAATGAAAAACTGTTTTTT. Protein: CASRPSGEATNEKLFF. The chain joins TRBV6-2 or TRBV6-3 to TRBJ1-4; D is unresolved. CDR1 is MNHEY and CDR2 is SVGEGT in the germline V gene. Trimming took off 6 bases at V and 0 bases at J, with 14 bases between the two ends. The CDR3 extends over 16 amino acids.

The sample holds many counts of this clonotype. This rearrangement joins TRBV28 to TRBJ1-2, with D uncertain. The CDR3 is made up of 15 amino acids. Germline CDR1 is MDHEN and CDR2 is SYDVKM. Trimming shortened V by 3 bases and J by 2 bases, and 13 bases separated the two germline ends. CDR3 sequence: CASSFLGRRNYGYTF. The DNA for the CDR3 is TGTGCCAGCAGTTTTCTTGGCAGAAGAAACTATGGCTACACCTTC.

Many counts were recorded for this clonotype. V gene TRBV5-1 combines with J gene TRBJ2-1; D possibly corresponds to TRBD2 (5 bases). Trimming removed 5 bases from V and 0 bases from J, with 12 bases in between. The CDR3 extends over 15 amino acids. In germline, CDR1 is SGHRS, CDR2 YFSETQ. This CDR3 reads CASRRSRDSYNEQFF. CDR3 nucleotide sequence: TGCGCCAGCAGGAGGAGTCGGGACTCCTACAATGAGCAGTTCTTC.

This clonotype was counted many times. The chain links TRBV3-1 to TRBJ2-3; no definite D call. Deletions cut 1 base from V and 4 bases from J, with 3 bases between. Germline loops: CDR1 LGHDT, CDR2 YNNKEL (reference sequence). The CDR3 is made up of 12 amino acids. CDR3 DNA: TGTGCCAGCAGCCAAGTTGCAGATACGCAGTATTTT. It encodes CASSQVADTQYF.